This T cell receptor (beta chain) was obtained from a study of identical twins. After template switching added a universal primer site, the resulting cDNA carried unique molecular identifiers. MiXCR, run by TCRdb on the 5' RACE reads, gives a single entry per CDR3 protein. The table includes roughly 350,000 distinct CDR3 sequences, around 9% detected once. This clonotype was counted a few times. What it recognizes is unknown. The CDR3 is made up of 17 amino acids. With 5 bases clipped from V and 4 bases from J, the junction kept 7 bases outside the gene matches. Donors uniformly comprised healthy Caucasians. Overall study findings and caveats: There were fewer insertions in abundant cord blood beta clonotypes, but memory repertoires showed no such pattern. Cross-sectional statistical analysis, not tracking of the same donors, underpinned the conclusions.

This sequence was found in a woman between 45 and 60 years old in good health. The genes are TRBV12-3 or TRBV12-4 and TRBJ2-1; 14 bases are shared with TRBD2. The material sequenced was naive T cells sorted from blood. CDR3 DNA sequence: TGTGCCAGCAGTCCGCAGACTAGCGGGAGGGAGTACAATGAGCAGTTCTTC. It is translated as CASSPQTSGREYNEQFF.